Listed below are T cell receptor beta chains from one sample, sequenced in a study of beta chain features in type 1 diabetes. Profiled with immunoSEQ multiplex PCR; TCRdb holds only in-frame clones, not every one. The data hold over 650,000 clones, with about 14% observed a single time. The sequencing input was naive CD4+ T cells from blood. The source of these receptors is a man aged 18 to 29 with type 1 diabetes. Both conserved end residues are part of each CDR3. Each record gives: V gene, clone size, D gene, J gene, CDR3 protein, CDR3 DNA. The D gene is left open where the match is weak. Expanded clones are given a class, and other clones once, few, many or no size at all.

v_call: TRBV27
clone_size: few
d_call: -
j_call: TRBJ1-1
cdr3_aa: CASSTQGNRAFF
cdr3_nt: TGTGCCAGCAGTACACAGGGTAATCGGGCTTTCTTT

v_call: TRBV30
clone_size: -
d_call: -
j_call: TRBJ2-5
cdr3_aa: CAWSESPNGRLLFAQYF
cdr3_nt: TGTGCCTGGAGTGAGTCCCCTAACGGCCGTCTCTTGTTTGCCCAGTACTTC

v_call: TRBV30
clone_size: few
d_call: TRBD1
j_call: TRBJ1-4
cdr3_aa: CAWSVPDRGEKLFF
cdr3_nt: TGTGCCTGGAGTGTACCTGACAGGGGGGAAAAACTGTTTTTT

v_call: TRBV18
clone_size: few
d_call: TRBD1
j_call: TRBJ2-1
cdr3_aa: CASSPGTGGYNEQFF
cdr3_nt: TGTGCCAGCTCACCCGGGACAGGGGGCTACAATGAGCAGTTCTTC

v_call: TRBV9
clone_size: few
d_call: -
j_call: TRBJ2-2
cdr3_aa: CASSLANTGELFF
cdr3_nt: TGTGCCAGCAGTCTCGCAAACACCGGGGAGCTGTTTTTT

v_call: TRBV7-9
clone_size: -
d_call: TRBD1
j_call: TRBJ1-5
cdr3_aa: CASSFDRGNQPQHF
cdr3_nt: TGTGCCAGCAGCTTTGACAGGGGAAACCAGCCCCAGCATTTT

v_call: TRBV5-1
clone_size: -
d_call: TRBD1
j_call: TRBJ2-3
cdr3_aa: CASSATGEADTQYF
cdr3_nt: TGCGCCAGCAGTGCGACAGGGGAGGCAGATACGCAGTATTTT

v_call: TRBV19
clone_size: -
d_call: -
j_call: TRBJ1-1
cdr3_aa: CASSRGENTEAFF
cdr3_nt: TGTGCCAGCAGCCGGGGGGAGAACACTGAAGCTTTCTTT

v_call: TRBV7-9
clone_size: few
d_call: -
j_call: TRBJ2-2
cdr3_aa: CASRIGYEETGELFF
cdr3_nt: TGTGCCAGCAGGATAGGATACGAGGAGACCGGGGAGCTGTTTTTT

v_call: TRBV5-4
clone_size: -
d_call: -
j_call: TRBJ1-2
cdr3_aa: CASSTGVYGYTF
cdr3_nt: TGTGCCAGCAGCACCGGTGTCTATGGCTACACCTTC

v_call: TRBV10-3
clone_size: -
d_call: -
j_call: TRBJ2-2
cdr3_aa: CAINRGTGELFF
cdr3_nt: TGTGCCATCAATCGCGGCACCGGGGAGCTGTTTTTT

v_call: TRBV11-2
clone_size: many
d_call: -
j_call: TRBJ2-3
cdr3_aa: CASSLGDTQYF
cdr3_nt: TGTGCCAGCAGCTTAGGAGATACGCAGTATTTT

v_call: TRBV20-1
clone_size: few
d_call: -
j_call: TRBJ1-4
cdr3_aa: CSASKTPKLFF
cdr3_nt: TGCAGTGCTAGTAAGACACCGAAACTGTTTTTT

v_call: TRBV11-1
clone_size: few
d_call: -
j_call: TRBJ2-3
cdr3_aa: CASSERDLHVTQYF
cdr3_nt: TGTGCCAGCAGCGAACGGGACCTCCATGTAACGCAGTATTTT

v_call: TRBV30
clone_size: -
d_call: -
j_call: TRBJ1-5
cdr3_aa: CAWNGDSNQPQHF
cdr3_nt: TGTGCCTGGAATGGGGATAGCAATCAGCCCCAGCATTTT

v_call: TRBV6-1
clone_size: -
d_call: -
j_call: TRBJ1-5
cdr3_aa: CASRGVSNQPQHF
cdr3_nt: TGTGCCAGCAGAGGGGTCAGCAATCAGCCCCAGCATTTT

v_call: TRBV10-2
clone_size: few
d_call: -
j_call: TRBJ2-1
cdr3_aa: CASSMYGEQFF
cdr3_nt: TGCGCCAGCAGTATGTACGGGGAGCAGTTCTTC

v_call: TRBV5-1
clone_size: few
d_call: TRBD1
j_call: TRBJ2-3
cdr3_aa: CASSSEDRGKDTQYF
cdr3_nt: TGCGCCAGCAGCTCCGAAGACAGGGGCAAGGATACGCAGTATTTT

v_call: TRBV5-1
clone_size: few
d_call: -
j_call: TRBJ1-5
cdr3_aa: CASSRDGSNQPQHF
cdr3_nt: TGCGCCAGCAGCCGCGACGGGTCAAATCAGCCCCAGCATTTT

v_call: TRBV10-3
clone_size: few
d_call: -
j_call: TRBJ2-5
cdr3_aa: CAISESAETQYF
cdr3_nt: TGTGCCATCAGTGAGTCCGCAGAGACCCAGTACTTC

v_call: TRBV5-1
clone_size: -
d_call: -
j_call: TRBJ2-7
cdr3_aa: CASSLRSLEQYF
cdr3_nt: TGCGCCAGCAGCTTGCGCTCCCTCGAGCAGTACTTC

v_call: TRBV2
clone_size: -
d_call: -
j_call: TRBJ1-2
cdr3_aa: CASKGDYGYTF
cdr3_nt: TGTGCCAGTAAAGGGGACTATGGCTACACCTTC

v_call: TRBV29-1
clone_size: few
d_call: -
j_call: TRBJ2-5
cdr3_aa: CSVVRRSQETQYF
cdr3_nt: TGCAGCGTTGTCCGGAGGTCACAAGAGACCCAGTACTTC

v_call: TRBV11-2
clone_size: -
d_call: TRBD1
j_call: TRBJ1-1
cdr3_aa: CASSPRTGGDWTEAFF
cdr3_nt: TGTGCCAGCAGCCCCAGGACAGGGGGCGATTGGACTGAAGCTTTCTTT

v_call: TRBV30
clone_size: -
d_call: -
j_call: TRBJ2-3
cdr3_aa: CAWSVRLQTDTQYF
cdr3_nt: TGTGCCTGGAGTGTACGACTCCAGACAGATACGCAGTATTTT

v_call: TRBV7-2
clone_size: few
d_call: -
j_call: TRBJ2-4
cdr3_aa: CASSLLTGHFKNIQYF
cdr3_nt: TGTGCCAGCAGCCTCCTTACAGGACATTTCAAAAACATTCAGTACTTC

v_call: TRBV25-1
clone_size: -
d_call: -
j_call: TRBJ2-5
cdr3_aa: CASSEPTLETQYF
cdr3_nt: TGTGCCAGCAGTGAACCTACCCTAGAGACCCAGTACTTC

v_call: TRBV14
clone_size: -
d_call: -
j_call: TRBJ1-1
cdr3_aa: CASSQTTDGEAFF
cdr3_nt: TGTGCCAGCAGCCAAACAACCGACGGTGAAGCTTTCTTT

v_call: TRBV30
clone_size: few
d_call: TRBD1
j_call: TRBJ1-5
cdr3_aa: CAWSRQGARQPQHF
cdr3_nt: TGTGCCTGGAGCCGACAGGGGGCGAGGCAGCCCCAGCATTTT

v_call: TRBV28
clone_size: -
d_call: -
j_call: TRBJ2-5
cdr3_aa: CASIGLGETQYF
cdr3_nt: TGTGCCAGCATAGGACTGGGGGAGACCCAGTACTTC

v_call: TRBV6-5
clone_size: -
d_call: -
j_call: TRBJ2-5
cdr3_aa: CASGRRQETQYF
cdr3_nt: TGTGCCAGCGGCAGGAGGCAAGAGACCCAGTACTTC

v_call: TRBV7-9
clone_size: -
d_call: -
j_call: TRBJ1-2
cdr3_aa: CASSSKGPTF
cdr3_nt: TGTGCCAGCAGTTCAAAGGGCCCCACCTTC

v_call: TRBV10-1
clone_size: -
d_call: TRBD2
j_call: TRBJ2-1
cdr3_aa: CASSEPGLARYNEQFF
cdr3_nt: TGCGCCAGCAGTGAGCCGGGACTAGCCCGATACAATGAGCAGTTCTTC

v_call: TRBV11-3
clone_size: -
d_call: -
j_call: TRBJ2-5
cdr3_aa: CASSLGITKSSLETQYF
cdr3_nt: TGTGCCAGCAGCTTAGGTATAACCAAATCCAGTCTGGAGACCCAGTACTTC

v_call: TRBV28
clone_size: -
d_call: -
j_call: TRBJ1-2
cdr3_aa: CASSLGGSYGYTF
cdr3_nt: TGTGCCAGCAGTTTAGGCGGCAGCTATGGCTACACCTTC

v_call: TRBV4-1
clone_size: -
d_call: -
j_call: TRBJ2-1
cdr3_aa: CASSLRAAQGYEQFF
cdr3_nt: TGCGCCAGCAGTTTGCGGGCCGCGCAGGGATATGAGCAGTTCTTC

v_call: TRBV5-1
clone_size: few
d_call: -
j_call: TRBJ2-7
cdr3_aa: CASSVEAGPYEQYF
cdr3_nt: TGCGCCAGCAGCGTGGAGGCAGGACCCTACGAGCAGTACTTC

v_call: TRBV29-1
clone_size: -
d_call: TRBD2
j_call: TRBJ2-1
cdr3_aa: CSVARGSSGDNEQFF
cdr3_nt: TGCAGCGTTGCCCGGGGGTCTAGCGGTGATAATGAGCAGTTCTTC

v_call: TRBV28
clone_size: -
d_call: -
j_call: TRBJ2-7
cdr3_aa: CASSPQQGPYEQYF
cdr3_nt: TGTGCCAGCAGCCCCCAACAGGGCCCCTACGAGCAGTACTTC

v_call: TRBV30
clone_size: -
d_call: TRBD1
j_call: TRBJ1-2
cdr3_aa: CAWTVGTAASYGYTF
cdr3_nt: TGTGCCTGGACTGTTGGGACAGCAGCCAGCTATGGCTACACCTTC

v_call: TRBV6-5
clone_size: -
d_call: -
j_call: TRBJ1-5
cdr3_aa: CASSYYRDQPQHF
cdr3_nt: TGTGCCAGCAGTTATTACAGAGATCAGCCCCAGCATTTT

v_call: TRBV12-2
clone_size: -
d_call: -
j_call: TRBJ2-1
cdr3_aa: CASRTNGHEQFF
cdr3_nt: TGTGCAAGTCGAACTAACGGACATGAGCAGTTCTTC

v_call: TRBV30
clone_size: -
d_call: TRBD2
j_call: TRBJ2-7
cdr3_aa: CAWARGDEQYF
cdr3_nt: TGTGCCTGGGCCCGGGGGGACGAGCAGTACTTC

v_call: TRBV5-1
clone_size: few
d_call: -
j_call: TRBJ2-3
cdr3_aa: CASSLGGDTDTQYF
cdr3_nt: TGCGCCAGCAGCTTGGGAGGGGACACAGATACGCAGTATTTT

v_call: TRBV29-1
clone_size: -
d_call: -
j_call: TRBJ1-5
cdr3_aa: CSVSESIGQPQHF
cdr3_nt: TGCAGCGTTTCCGAATCTATAGGGCAGCCCCAGCATTTT

v_call: TRBV5-1
clone_size: -
d_call: -
j_call: TRBJ1-2
cdr3_aa: CASSLGAAPGGYTF
cdr3_nt: TGCGCCAGCAGCTTGGGAGCAGCCCCAGGAGGCTACACCTTC

v_call: TRBV28
clone_size: few
d_call: TRBD2
j_call: TRBJ2-7
cdr3_aa: CASSPGGDGEQYF
cdr3_nt: TGTGCCAGCAGTCCCGGGGGGGACGGCGAGCAGTACTTC

v_call: TRBV5-1
clone_size: -
d_call: -
j_call: TRBJ2-7
cdr3_aa: CASSRPPGEQYF
cdr3_nt: TGCGCCAGCAGCCGACCCCCTGGCGAGCAGTACTTC

v_call: TRBV5-1
clone_size: -
d_call: -
j_call: TRBJ2-7
cdr3_aa: CASSLVFPYEQYF
cdr3_nt: TGCGCCAGCAGCTTGGTCTTCCCCTACGAGCAGTACTTC

v_call: TRBV19
clone_size: -
d_call: TRBD1
j_call: TRBJ2-7
cdr3_aa: CATLHGTGLYEQYF
cdr3_nt: TGTGCCACTCTGCATGGGACAGGGCTATACGAGCAGTACTTC

v_call: TRBV10-3
clone_size: -
d_call: -
j_call: TRBJ2-7
cdr3_aa: CAISPPGVYEQYF
cdr3_nt: TGTGCCATCAGTCCCCCAGGGGTCTACGAGCAGTACTTC

v_call: TRBV28
clone_size: -
d_call: -
j_call: TRBJ2-3
cdr3_aa: CASGGTDTQYF
cdr3_nt: TGTGCCAGCGGGGGGACAGATACGCAGTATTTT

v_call: TRBV7-7
clone_size: few
d_call: -
j_call: TRBJ2-2
cdr3_aa: CASSPGQGKTGELFF
cdr3_nt: TGTGCTAGCAGCCCGGGGCAGGGGAAAACCGGGGAGCTGTTTTTT

v_call: TRBV29-1
clone_size: few
d_call: -
j_call: TRBJ1-3
cdr3_aa: CSVEQGRNTIYF
cdr3_nt: TGCAGCGTTGAACAGGGGAGAAACACCATATATTTT